These 32 T cell receptor beta chains were sequenced from one sample in a study of blood T cell repertoires in COVID-19. Method: immunoSEQ multiplex PCR; TCRdb's copy keeps in-frame clones and lacks some. Among under 200,000 clones listed, less than 80% were seen once. The sample comprised PBMCs or T cells enriched from blood (not recorded which). These receptors came from a woman in her sixties or seventies in a cohort exposed to, infected with or recovered from COVID-19 (not recorded which).

Remarks on this clone: Other DNA sequences in this sample translate to the same CDR3. J is TRBJ1-5 and V is TRBV7-9; D remains ambiguous. V gave up 3 bases and J gave up 2 bases, with 5 bases separating them. This CDR3 spans 13 amino acids. Germline V gene sequence: CDR1 SEHNR, CDR2 FQNEAQ (reference sequence). CDR3 amino acids: CASSFSGNQPQHF. The DNA for the CDR3 is TGTGCCAGCAGCTTTAGCGGCAATCAGCCCCAGCATTTT.

The chain combines TRBV28 with TRBJ2-7; 9 bases agree with TRBD1. V lost 7 bases to trimming and J lost 3 bases; unmatched junction nucleotides: 10. The germline gives CDR1 MDHEN, CDR2 SYDVKM. The CDR3 totals 15 residues. CDR3 DNA: TGTGCCAGCATTCGGGGACAGGGTGGTTACTACGAGCAGTACTTC. As protein: CASIRGQGGYYEQYF.

The J gene is TRBJ1-2, the V gene TRBV6-5; the match to TRBD1 covers 11 bases. With V trimmed by 6 bases and J by 7 bases, 7 bases remained unmatched. This CDR3 has 14 residues. Germline values: CDR1 MNHEY, CDR2 SVGAGI. CDR3 DNA sequence: TGTGCCAGCAGCGCCGGACAGGGGGCACTTGGCTACACCTTC. This gives the protein CASSAGQGALGYTF.

The chain is built from TRBV18 and TRBJ2-3, with TRBD1 matching 8 bases. The J segment lost 6 bases and the V segment lost 0 bases, leaving 8 bases of the junction unmatched. CDR3 length equals 16 residues. Germline CDR1 is KGHSH and CDR2 is LQKENI. CDR3 region: CASSPPGQALGDTQYF. In nucleotides, the CDR3 is TGTGCCAGCTCACCACCGGGACAGGCTCTTGGGGATACGCAGTATTTT.

The J gene is TRBJ2-1, the V gene TRBV15; TRBD2 agrees at 15 bases. Germline CDR1 is LNHNV and CDR2 is YYDKDF (reference sequence). V trimming: 1 base; J trimming: 5 bases; junction bases outside the gene matches: 0. This CDR3 has 16 amino acids. CDR3 sequence (DNA): TGTGCCACCAGCAGAGGGACTAGCGGGAGGGACAATGAGCAGTTCTTC. Translating gives CATSRGTSGRDNEQFF.

CDR3 loop: CATLRRDRGGTEAFF. Here the CDR3 DNA reads TGTGCCACCCTTCGTCGGGACAGGGGAGGCACTGAAGCTTTCTTT. The chain employs TRBV15 and TRBJ1-1, with TRBD1 matching 10 bases. This CDR3 comprises 15 residues. V lost 8 bases, J lost 4 bases, and 10 bases stayed unmatched. CDR1 and CDR2 from the germline V gene are LNHNV and YYDKDF (reference sequence).

V is TRBV29-1 and J is TRBJ1-2; the D gene is possibly TRBD1 (6 bases). In germline, CDR1 is SQVTM, CDR2 ANQGSEA. The V end lost 4 bases, the J end lost 1 base, and 10 bases lay between the germline ends. The CDR3 totals 13 residues. The CDR3 nucleotides read TGCAGCGTTGGACCGGACAGTAACTATGGCTACACCTTC. It specifies CSVGPDSNYGYTF.

The chain recombines TRBV18 with TRBJ2-3; the D is unclear. V dropped 2 bases and J dropped 0 bases, with 6 bases sitting between them. The CDR3 has 14 residues. Germline values: CDR1 KGHSH, CDR2 LQKENI. CDR3 sequence (DNA): TGTGCCAGCTCACCAAAACAGAGCACAGATACGCAGTATTTT. Amino acid sequence: CASSPKQSTDTQYF.

The chain combines TRBV15 with TRBJ1-2; D perhaps matches TRBD1 (5 bases). The CDR3 loop spans 15 amino acids. V dropped 0 bases and J dropped 5 bases, with 13 bases sitting between them. In germline, CDR1 is LNHNV, CDR2 YYDKDF (reference sequence). Written as DNA, the CDR3 is TGTGCCACCAGCAGAGATTCCCAGGGAAGATATGGCTACACCTTC. As protein: CATSRDSQGRYGYTF.

The chain joins TRBV19 to TRBJ2-7; the match to TRBD1 covers 9 bases. Looked up from germline, CDR1 is LNHDA and CDR2 is SQIVND (reference sequence). The V and J ends lost 3 bases and 1 base, in that order; junction bases with no gene match: 7. CDR3 length: 16 residues. CDR3 nucleotides: TGTGCCAGTAGTATGTTGGGACAGGGATCGTCCTACGAGCAGTACTTC. Protein: CASSMLGQGSSYEQYF.

V usage is TRBV4-1 and J usage is TRBJ2-4, with 8 bases fitting TRBD2. J gave up 0 bases and V 2 bases, and 3 bases lay outside the gene matches. The CDR3 covers 16 residues. Germline V gene lookup returns CDR1 MGHRA and CDR2 YSYEKL. This chain's CDR3 is CASSQRGGAAKNIQYF. In nucleotides, the CDR3 is TGCGCCAGCAGCCAACGGGGGGGAGCAGCCAAAAACATTCAGTACTTC.

The chain joins TRBV28 to TRBJ1-5, with D possibly matching TRBD1 (5 bases). Germline V gene data show CDR1 as MDHEN and CDR2 as SYDVKM. This CDR3 is built from 14 residues. Trimming pared 3 bases from V and 3 bases from J, leaving 9 bases between. CDR3 DNA: TGTGCCAGCAGTTTCCTAGGGGACAATCAGCCCCAGCATTTT. It encodes CASSFLGDNQPQHF.

The chain has TRBV5-4 and TRBJ2-2, with D possibly TRBD2 on 5 matching bases. Germline V gene sequence: CDR1 SGHNT, CDR2 YYREEE (reference sequence). The CDR3 loop spans 16 amino acids. Deletions cut 0 bases from V and 3 bases from J, with 12 bases between. CDR3 amino acids: CASSLDGGGYTGELFF. CDR3 DNA sequence: TGTGCCAGCAGCTTGGATGGCGGAGGTTACACCGGGGAGCTGTTTTTT.

The V call is TRBV9, the J call TRBJ2-6; 7 bases are a match to TRBD1. CDR1 is SGDLS, CDR2 YYNGEE, per germline. The CDR3 spans 16 residues. V gave up 5 bases and J gave up 1 base; unmatched junction bases: 6. In nucleotides, the CDR3 is TGTGCCAGCAGTGAGGGACAGTCTTCTGGGGCCAACGTCCTGACTTTC. As protein: CASSEGQSSGANVLTF.

V is TRBV5-1 and J is TRBJ2-7, with 12 bases lining up with TRBD2. CDR3 size: 15 residues. Germline values: CDR1 SGHRS, CDR2 YFSETQ. Trimming removed 7 bases from V and 2 bases from J; junction bases left unmatched: 7. The CDR3 is CASQGLAGGTYEQYF. The CDR3, as DNA: TGCGCCAGCCAAGGGCTAGCGGGAGGGACCTACGAGCAGTACTTC.

The chain uses TRBV18 and TRBJ1-1, with TRBD1 matching 8 bases. The V gene's germline CDR1 is KGHSH and CDR2 LQKENI. Germline trimming cut 1 base from V and 3 bases from J; bases unmatched to any gene: 4. The CDR3 length is 15 residues. In DNA form, the CDR3 reads TGTGCCAGCTCACCACGCAGGGGGCTTGACACTGAAGCTTTCTTT. Translating gives CASSPRRGLDTEAFF.

This chain links TRBV12-3 or TRBV12-4 with TRBJ1-5; D not certain. CDR3 size: 12 residues. V lost 7 bases, J lost 6 bases, and 10 bases lay in between. Here the CDR3 reads CASTSVGQPQHF. The CDR3 coding sequence is TGTGCCAGCACCTCGGTCGGTCAGCCCCAGCATTTT.

A few counts support this clone. The chain is built from TRBV18 and TRBJ1-1; the D gene is possibly TRBD1 (6 bases). The CDR3 spans 16 residues. Germline values: CDR1 KGHSH, CDR2 LQKENI. Trimming took off 1 base at V and 4 bases at J, with 16 bases between the two ends. CDR3 sequence: CASSPRGYRAGTEAFF. The CDR3 DNA sequence: TGTGCCAGCTCACCACGCGGATACAGGGCGGGCACTGAAGCTTTCTTT.

The V and J genes are TRBV7-2 and TRBJ1-2; 7 nucleotides match TRBD1. Germline CDR1 SGHTA, CDR2 FQGNSA. There are 14 residues in the CDR3. Unmatched junction bases numbered 5, after V lost 3 bases and J lost 4 bases. The CDR3 bases are TGTGCCAGCAGCTTTAACGGACAGGCCTATGGCTACACCTTC. It codes for CASSFNGQAYGYTF.

The chain couples TRBV11-3 to TRBJ2-7, with a possible D match to TRBD2 (6 bases). With 0 bases removed from V and 6 bases from J, the gap between germline ends came to 27 bases. The CDR3 runs 19 residues. Germline assignment: CDR1 SGHNT and CDR2 YENEEA. CDR3 sequence: CASSLEWPFGGNGAGEQYF. In nucleotides, the CDR3 is TGTGCCAGCAGCTTAGAATGGCCCTTTGGCGGGAATGGCGCGGGCGAGCAGTACTTC.

This chain links TRBV10-2 with TRBJ2-5, with a possible D match to TRBD2 (6 bases). The length of the CDR3 is 14 residues. CDR1 WSHSY and CDR2 SAAADI come from the germline V gene. Trimming left V 6 bases short and J 5 bases short, with 16 bases between. CDR3 nucleotides: TGCGCCAGCAGACTCGCGGGATTCGGGGAGACCCAGTACTTC. It codes for CASRLAGFGETQYF.

The count of this clone is one. This chain connects TRBV5-6 to TRBJ1-4; D uncertain. This CDR3 region has 12 residues. Germline V gene data show CDR1 as SGHDT and CDR2 as YYEEEE. The V end was cut by 0 bases, the J end by 11 bases, with 8 bases between. This CDR3 is CASSLAAAKLFF. CDR3 nucleotides: TGTGCCAGCAGCTTGGCCGCGGCGAAACTGTTTTTT.

The V call is TRBV7-6, the J call TRBJ1-6, with 7 bases fitting TRBD1. The CDR3 is made up of 17 amino acids. CDR1 SGHVS and CDR2 FNYEAQ come from the germline V gene. With 1 base clipped from V and 5 bases from J, the junction kept 8 bases outside the gene matches. The CDR3 loop is CASSLEGAATNNSPLHF. CDR3 coding DNA: TGTGCCAGCAGCTTAGAGGGGGCGGCTACCAATAATTCACCCCTCCACTTT.

The V call is TRBV29-1, the J call TRBJ1-3, with TRBD1 matching 7 bases. The CDR3 extends over 13 amino acids. The ends lost 4 bases at V and 2 bases at J; junction bases unmatched: 2. CDR1 and CDR2 from the germline V gene are SQVTM and ANQGSEA. The CDR3 nucleotides read TGCAGCGTTGGAGGGACAGCTGGAAACACCATATATTTT. Its protein product is CSVGGTAGNTIYF.

There are a few counts of this clone. The CDR3 region has the DNA TGCGCCAGCAGCCAGGCGGATAACACTGAAGCTTTCTTT. Its protein is CASSQADNTEAFF. The chain is built from TRBV4-1 and TRBJ1-1, with unresolved D. Germline CDR1 and CDR2: MGHRA and YSYEKL. Trimming stripped 3 bases from V and 2 bases from J, with 7 bases between. The CDR3 is made up of 13 amino acids.

The V gene is TRBV7-2, the J gene TRBJ1-5, with a tentative D call TRBD1 (6 bases). The CDR3 contains 13 residues. Germline CDR1 reads SGHTA; CDR2 reads FQGNSA. Trimming stripped 5 bases from V and 3 bases from J, with 8 bases between. DNA of the CDR3: TGTGCCAGCAGCCGGGACAACAATCAGCCCCAGCATTTT. Protein: CASSRDNNQPQHF.

The sample holds a few counts of this clone. The chain is built from TRBV5-1 and TRBJ2-7; 9 nucleotides agree with TRBD1. The germline gives CDR1 SGHRS, CDR2 YFSETQ. The CDR3 runs 14 residues. The J segment lost 4 bases and the V segment lost 4 bases, leaving 6 bases of the junction unmatched. The CDR3 bases are TGCGCCAGCAGCCGGGACAGGGCCGTGTACGAGCAGTACTTC. Protein product: CASSRDRAVYEQYF.

The CDR3 spells CASSFGTSGIADTQYF. The CDR3 coding sequence is TGTGCCAGCAGCTTTGGGACTAGCGGGATAGCAGATACGCAGTATTTT. This chain joins TRBV5-4 and TRBJ2-3; 13 nucleotides agree with TRBD2. Germline V lookup: CDR1 SGHNT, CDR2 YYREEE (reference sequence). V gave up 2 bases and J gave up 4 bases; unmatched junction bases: 4. The CDR3 consists of 16 residues. The full variable domain, in which reference TRBV5-4 and TRBJ2-3 provide the parts outside the CDR3, is ETGVTQSPTHLIKTRGQQVTLRCSSQSGHNTVSWYQQALGQGPQFIFQYYREEENGRGNFPPRFSGLQFPNYSSELNVNALELDDSALYLCASSFGTSGIADTQYFGPGTRLTVL.

CDR3 region: CASSSGLAGGSLEQFF. As DNA, the CDR3 is TGTGCCAGCAGCTCCGGACTAGCGGGAGGGAGTCTTGAGCAGTTCTTC. The rearrangement uses TRBV5-4 and TRBJ2-1; 15 bases fit TRBD2. CDR1 and CDR2 from the germline V gene are SGHNT and YYREEE (reference sequence). This CDR3 comprises 16 residues. The J segment lost 9 bases and the V segment lost 3 bases, leaving 7 bases of the junction unmatched.

This chain connects TRBV6-6 to TRBJ1-6, with 7 bases lining up with TRBD1. CDR1 is MNHNY, CDR2 SVGAGI, per germline (reference sequence). This CDR3 contains 15 residues. Losses at the gene ends were 2 bases for V and 6 bases for J; bases not matched to a gene: 4. CDR3 amino acids: CASSYQGGLNSPLHF. The DNA for the CDR3 is TGTGCCAGCAGTTACCAGGGGGGCCTTAATTCACCCCTCCACTTT.

The CDR3 region is CASPRSRGGDTEAFF. The CDR3 DNA reads TGTGCCAGCCCCCGCTCTCGGGGGGGGGACACTGAAGCTTTCTTT. The V gene is TRBV9, the J gene TRBJ1-1; possible D gene TRBD1, 5 bases. V lost 7 bases and J 3 bases, leaving 19 bases between the germline ends. The CDR3 sequence is 15 residues long. CDR1 is SGDLS, CDR2 YYNGEE, per germline.

This clone was seen a handful of times. V gene TRBV18 combines with J gene TRBJ1-2; TRBD1 might be the D (5 bases). V was trimmed by 4 bases and J by 1 base, leaving 13 bases between them. This CDR3 is 15 amino acids long. Germline V lookup: CDR1 KGHSH, CDR2 LQKENI. DNA for the CDR3: TGTGCCAGCTCACGCGGGGCAGACCTTAACTATGGCTACACCTTC. It translates to CASSRGADLNYGYTF.